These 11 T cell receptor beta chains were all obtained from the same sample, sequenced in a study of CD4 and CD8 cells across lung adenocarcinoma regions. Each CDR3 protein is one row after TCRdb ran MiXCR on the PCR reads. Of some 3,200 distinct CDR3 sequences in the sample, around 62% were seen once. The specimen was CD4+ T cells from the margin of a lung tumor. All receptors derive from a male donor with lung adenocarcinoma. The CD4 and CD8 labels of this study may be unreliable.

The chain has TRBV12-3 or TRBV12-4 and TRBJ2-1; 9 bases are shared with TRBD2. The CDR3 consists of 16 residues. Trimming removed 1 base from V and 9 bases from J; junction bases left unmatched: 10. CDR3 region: CASSLGSGRGIGEQFF. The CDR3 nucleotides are TGTGCCAGCAGTTTAGGTAGCGGGAGAGGGATAGGTGAGCAGTTCTTC.

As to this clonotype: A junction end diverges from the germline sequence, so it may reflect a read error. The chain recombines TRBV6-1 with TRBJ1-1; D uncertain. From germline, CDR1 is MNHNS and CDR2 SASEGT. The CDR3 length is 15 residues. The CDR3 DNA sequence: TGTGCCAGCAGTCAAGCTACCCCTTGGGACACTGAAGCTTTCTTT. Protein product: CASSQATPWDTEAFF.

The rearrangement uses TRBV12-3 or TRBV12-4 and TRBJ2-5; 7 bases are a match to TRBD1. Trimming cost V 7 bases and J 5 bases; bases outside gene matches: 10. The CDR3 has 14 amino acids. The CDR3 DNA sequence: TGTGCCAGCAATATACAGGGGTCCCGGGAGACCCAGTACTTC. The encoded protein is CASNIQGSRETQYF.

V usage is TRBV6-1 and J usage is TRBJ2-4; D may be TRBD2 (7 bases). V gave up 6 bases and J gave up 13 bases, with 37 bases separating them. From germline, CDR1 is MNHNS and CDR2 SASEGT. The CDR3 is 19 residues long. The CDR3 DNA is TGTGCCAGCAGGTCCGCCCCTTTCGGGGGGCTGGGAGCCAAAAATACGCAGTACTTC. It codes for CASRSAPFGGLGAKNTQYF.

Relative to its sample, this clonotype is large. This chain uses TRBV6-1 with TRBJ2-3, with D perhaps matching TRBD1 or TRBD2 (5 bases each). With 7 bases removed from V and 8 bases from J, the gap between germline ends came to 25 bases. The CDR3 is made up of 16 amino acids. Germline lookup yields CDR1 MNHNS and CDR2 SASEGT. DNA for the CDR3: TGTGCCAGCACTGAGACTTCTGGGGACCCTATGAGTACGCAGTATTTT. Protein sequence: CASTETSGDPMSTQYF.

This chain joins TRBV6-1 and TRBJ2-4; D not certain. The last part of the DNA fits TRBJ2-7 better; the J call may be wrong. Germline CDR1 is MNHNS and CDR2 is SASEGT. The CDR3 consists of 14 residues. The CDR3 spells CASSPAATSYEQYF. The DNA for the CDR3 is TGTGCCAGCAGCCCCGCAGCGACCTCCTACGAGCAGTACTTC.

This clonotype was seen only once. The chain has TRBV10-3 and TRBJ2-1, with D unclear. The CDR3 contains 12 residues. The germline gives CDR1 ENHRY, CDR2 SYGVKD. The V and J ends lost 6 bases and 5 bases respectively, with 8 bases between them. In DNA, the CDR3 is TGTGCCATCAGAGGCCTAGACAATGAGCAGTTCTTC. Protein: CAIRGLDNEQFF.

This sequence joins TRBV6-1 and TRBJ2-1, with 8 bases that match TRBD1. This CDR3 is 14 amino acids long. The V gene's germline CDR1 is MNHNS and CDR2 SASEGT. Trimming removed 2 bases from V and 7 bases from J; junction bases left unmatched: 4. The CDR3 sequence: CASSEQGQGNEQFF. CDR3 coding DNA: TGTGCCAGCAGTGAACAAGGACAGGGTAATGAGCAGTTCTTC.

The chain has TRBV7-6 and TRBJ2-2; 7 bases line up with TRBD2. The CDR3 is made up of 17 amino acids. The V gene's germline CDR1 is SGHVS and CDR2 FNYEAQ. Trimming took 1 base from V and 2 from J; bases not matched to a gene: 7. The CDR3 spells CASSLVSAGINTGELFF. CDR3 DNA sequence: TGTGCCAGCAGCTTAGTTTCAGCGGGAATAAACACCGGGGAGCTGTTTTTT.

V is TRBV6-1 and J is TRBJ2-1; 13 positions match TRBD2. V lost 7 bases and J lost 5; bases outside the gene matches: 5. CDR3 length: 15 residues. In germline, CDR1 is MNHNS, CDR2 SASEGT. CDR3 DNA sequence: TGTGCCAGCAAACTAGCGGGAGGGCCAAACAATGAGCAGTTCTTC. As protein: CASKLAGGPNNEQFF.

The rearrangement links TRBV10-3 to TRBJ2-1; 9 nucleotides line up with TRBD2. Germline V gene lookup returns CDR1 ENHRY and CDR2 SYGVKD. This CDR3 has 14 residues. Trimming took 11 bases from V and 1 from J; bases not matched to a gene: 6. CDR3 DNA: TGTGCCTCCCGACTAGCGGCGTCCTACAATGAGCAGTTCTTC. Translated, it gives CASRLAASYNEQFF.